What follows is one TCR beta chain and its context. The assay was immunoSEQ multiplex PCR, and TCRdb's table has in-frame clones only and misses some. This sample has roughly 160,000 clones, with roughly 86% found just once. This specimen belongs to a study of blood T cell repertoires in COVID-19. Trimming removed 2 bases at V and 0 bases at J, with 8 bases between. The CDR3 contains 15 residues. Germline CDR1 is LNHDA and CDR2 is SQIVND (reference sequence). The chain joins TRBV19 to TRBJ1-3; D remains ambiguous. The source material was peripheral blood. The sequence came from a man aged 18 to 30 with acute or convalescent COVID-19. CDR3 bases: TGTGCCAGTAGTATACAGGTTCTCTCTGGAAACACCATATATTTT. Translating gives CASSIQVLSGNTIYF.